The 14 T cell receptor beta chains below come from one sample, sequenced in a study of blood T cell repertoires in COVID-19. Sequenced by immunoSEQ multiplex PCR; TCRdb stores in-frame clones only, minus some. The repertoire includes 150,000 to 200,000 clones, approximately 83% of them detected once, and over 10% sits in the top ten. Sequencing was performed on PBMCs or T cells enriched from blood (not recorded which). The receptors stem from a woman aged 60-70 years who had recovered from COVID-19.

The rearrangement uses TRBV28 and TRBJ1-2, with TRBD1 as a possible D gene (6 bases). CDR3 length: 11 amino acids. V lost 2 bases and J lost 8, with 6 bases in between. Germline values: CDR1 MDHEN, CDR2 SYDVKM. Written as DNA, the CDR3 is TGTGCCAGCAGTTTAACAGGGGGCTACACCTTC. Translating it yields CASSLTGGYTF.

The J gene is TRBJ2-1, the V gene TRBV12-3 or TRBV12-4; D perhaps matches TRBD1 (7 bases). With 7 bases removed from V and 7 bases from J, the gap between germline ends came to 11 bases. The CDR3 is 12 amino acids. The DNA for the CDR3 is TGTGCCAGCACCGCAGGGGGGAATGAGCAGTTCTTC. Its translation is CASTAGGNEQFF.

The V call is TRBV6-5, the J call TRBJ1-1; D unresolved. Trimming took off 2 bases at V and 0 bases at J, with 13 bases between the two ends. This CDR3 comprises 16 residues. Per germline, CDR1 MNHEY and CDR2 SVGAGI. The CDR3 DNA reads as TGTGCCAGCAGTTACGCGGCAGGAGGATTGAACACTGAAGCTTTCTTT. Amino acid sequence: CASSYAAGGLNTEAFF.

V gene TRBV5-1 combines with J gene TRBJ2-5, with 11 bases lining up with TRBD2. CDR1 and CDR2 (germline): SGHRS, YFSETQ. Trimming removed 4 bases from V and 4 bases from J; junction bases left unmatched: 6. The CDR3 extends over 15 amino acids. The CDR3 loop reads CASSRLAGSGETQYF. The CDR3 nucleotides are TGCGCCAGCAGCCGACTAGCGGGGTCGGGAGAGACCCAGTACTTC.

The chain recombines TRBV29-1 with TRBJ2-7; possible D gene TRBD1, 6 bases. The CDR3 totals 13 residues. CDR1 SQVTM and CDR2 ANQGSEA come from the germline V gene. The V end lost 2 bases, the J end lost 3 bases, and 11 bases lay between the germline ends. The DNA of the CDR3 is TGCAGCGTTGAAAGGCAGGGGAGCTACGAGCAGTACTTC. This gives the protein CSVERQGSYEQYF.

The chain couples TRBV6-5 to TRBJ1-5; TRBD1 matches at 11 bases. Germline CDR1 MNHEY, CDR2 SVGAGI. The CDR3 has 16 residues. With 2 bases clipped from V and 1 base from J, the junction kept 1 base outside the gene matches. The CDR3 sequence: CASSYRTGGSNQPQHF. The CDR3 DNA is TGTGCCAGCAGTTACCGGACAGGGGGCAGCAATCAGCCCCAGCATTTT.

The chain has TRBV18 and TRBJ2-3; TRBD2 agrees at 9 bases. This CDR3 region has 15 residues. The junction had 4 bases not matched to a gene; V was cut back by 5 bases and J by 1 base. CDR1 and CDR2 from the germline V gene are KGHSH and LQKENI. The CDR3 bases are TGTGCCAGCTCATCCTCTAGCGGGGGCACAGATACGCAGTATTTT. As protein: CASSSSSGGTDTQYF.

This clone was seen only once. The chain combines TRBV7-9 with TRBJ1-1; D is uncertain. Trimming removed 1 base from V and 5 bases from J, with 11 bases in between. CDR1 SEHNR and CDR2 FQNEAQ come from the germline V gene (reference sequence). This CDR3 has 14 residues. In DNA, the CDR3 is TGTGCCAGCAGCTTAGGTCAGGTTGAAACTGAAGCTTTCTTT. Its translation: CASSLGQVETEAFF.

This rearrangement joins TRBV4-1 to TRBJ2-7; the D gene is possibly TRBD1 (6 bases). The germline gives CDR1 MGHRA, CDR2 YSYEKL. The CDR3 has 15 residues. The V end lost 4 bases, the J end lost 2 bases, and 15 bases lay between the germline ends. CDR3 protein: CASSLGVGATYEQYF. Here the CDR3 DNA reads TGCGCCAGCAGCCTCGGGGTGGGGGCTACCTACGAGCAGTACTTC.

The chain couples TRBV5-1 to TRBJ1-4, with a possible D match to TRBD1 (5 bases). CDR1 is SGHRS and CDR2 is YFSETQ in the germline V gene. This CDR3 has 14 amino acids. Trimming pared 0 bases from V and 5 bases from J, leaving 8 bases between. CDR3 loop: CASSLGGDNEKLFF. The CDR3 DNA sequence: TGCGCCAGCAGCTTGGGGGGCGACAATGAAAAACTGTTTTTT.

This clone showed up just once. The rearrangement uses TRBV3-1 (or the pseudogene TRBV3-2) and TRBJ1-1; 9 nucleotides agree with TRBD1. The germline V gene has CDR1 LGHDT and CDR2 YNNKEL (reference sequence). This CDR3 region has 14 residues. Germline trimming cut 2 bases from V and 5 bases from J; bases unmatched to any gene: 3. CDR3 in DNA: TGTGCCAGCAGCCAACCCGGACAGGGGACTGAAGCTTTCTTT. Its translation is CASSQPGQGTEAFF.

The genes are TRBV12-2 and TRBJ2-1; the listed D gene, TRBD2, was not tested against the DNA. TRBV12-2 is tagged as a pseudogene. The CDR3 covers 16 residues. The CDR3 loop reads CASRLGASGPYNEQFF. For the CDR3, the DNA is TGTGCAAGTCGCTTAGGGGCTAGCGGGCCGTACAATGAGCAGTTCTTC.

The chain couples TRBV19 to TRBJ1-1; D perhaps matches TRBD1 (5 bases). This CDR3 is built from 14 residues. Germline V gives CDR1 LNHDA, CDR2 SQIVND (reference sequence). V lost 3 bases, J lost 0 bases, and 8 bases lay in between. Written as DNA, the CDR3 is TGTGCCAGTAGTATGGGGGGTATGAACACTGAAGCTTTCTTT. Protein: CASSMGGMNTEAFF.

This chain's CDR3 is CASSRIRGADGYTF. CDR3 nucleotides: TGTGCCAGCAGCCGCATTCGGGGGGCTGATGGCTACACCTTC. The gene calls are TRBV6-5 and TRBJ1-2, with TRBD1 as a possible D gene (6 bases). The V gene's germline CDR1 is MNHEY and CDR2 SVGAGI. The CDR3 extends over 14 amino acids. V lost 6 bases to trimming and J lost 6 bases, with 17 bases between them.